The 17 T cell receptor beta chains given below trace back to one sample, sequenced in a study of cytomegalovirus exposure and HLA in healthy donors listed by TCRdb under 2017. Library preparation employed the immunoSEQ multiplex PCR assay. The multiplex PCR relied on a mix of 60 forward primers for TCR Vbeta segments and 13 reverse primers for TCR Jbeta segments. Held by TCRdb, this immuneACCESS table contains in-frame sequences only and omits some clones. Under half of the omission traces to an unresolved V gene where checked; the cause of the rest is unknown. For this sample there are about 190,000 clones; roughly 77% appear just once. The ten biggest clones cover around 3.2% of the sample. Sequencing was carried out using PBMCs. The receptor source for this set is a woman aged 25 to 45 in good health and CMV-seropositive.

The rearrangement joins TRBV29-1 to TRBJ1-1; 8 nucleotides match TRBD1. The CDR3 length is 13 residues. Germline V gene data show CDR1 as SQVTM and CDR2 as ANQGSEA. The J segment lost 1 base and the V segment lost 7 bases, leaving 5 bases of the junction unmatched. DNA of the CDR3: TGCAGCGGTGCAGGGGGCGGGAACACTGAAGCTTTCTTT. It translates to CSGAGGGNTEAFF.

The chain links TRBV7-2 to TRBJ2-7; TRBD2 matches at 9 bases. V was pared by 5 bases and J by 3 bases, with 8 bases of the junction left unmatched. The CDR3 is made up of 15 amino acids. Per the germline V gene, CDR1 is SGHTA and CDR2 is FQGNSA. The CDR3: CASSVSGSIVYEQYF. CDR3 DNA: TGTGCCAGCAGCGTTAGCGGGAGCATCGTCTACGAGCAGTACTTC.

This chain joins TRBV18 and TRBJ1-6, with TRBD1 as a possible D gene (6 bases). From germline, CDR1 is KGHSH and CDR2 LQKENI. Trimming stripped 4 bases from V and 7 bases from J, with 11 bases between. The CDR3 sequence is 14 residues long. CDR3 residues: CASSLRTDNSPLHF. The DNA of the CDR3 is TGTGCCAGCTCACTTAGGACAGACAATTCACCCCTCCACTTT.

The CDR3 sequence is CASSVGTGQGDTQYF. In nucleotides, the CDR3 is TGTGCCAGCAGCGTAGGGACAGGTCAGGGAGATACGCAGTATTTT. V and J are TRBV9 and TRBJ2-3, with 7 bases that match TRBD1. The CDR3 runs to 15 residues. The V and J ends lost 0 bases and 5 bases, in that order; junction bases with no gene match: 6. Germline CDR1 reads SGDLS; CDR2 reads YYNGEE. Based on the CDR3 plus reference TRBV9 and TRBJ2-3, the full variable domain is DSGVTQTPKHLITATGQRVTLRCSPRSGDLSVYWYQQSLDQGLQFLIQYYNGEERAKGNILERFSAQQFPDLHSELNLSSLELGDSALYFCASSVGTGQGDTQYFGPGTRLTVL.

The chain carries TRBV18 and TRBJ2-5, with D unclear. Germline CDR1 is KGHSH and CDR2 is LQKENI. The CDR3 covers 14 residues. V gave up 2 bases and J gave up 5 bases, with 12 bases separating them. The CDR3, as DNA: TGTGCCAGCTCACCATGGAGTGGTCAGGAGACCCAGTACTTC. The encoded protein is CASSPWSGQETQYF.

The chain carries TRBV19 and TRBJ2-7, with 9 bases fitting TRBD1. This CDR3 comprises 16 residues. J was trimmed by 2 bases and V by 6 bases; bases with no gene match: 11. Germline CDR1 and CDR2: LNHDA and SQIVND (reference sequence). This chain's CDR3 is CASSPLPGQGPYEQYF. In DNA form, the CDR3 reads TGTGCCAGTAGCCCATTACCGGGACAGGGTCCCTACGAGCAGTACTTC.

The gene calls are TRBV7-2 and TRBJ2-1; tentatively, D is TRBD2 (6 bases). The V and J ends lost 0 bases and 4 bases respectively, with 10 bases between them. The CDR3 length is 15 residues. Germline V gene data show CDR1 as SGHTA and CDR2 as FQGNSA. The CDR3 DNA follows: TGTGCCAGCAGCTTAGCGTATGGGGGGTACAATGAGCAGTTCTTC. Amino acid sequence: CASSLAYGGYNEQFF.

This clone was seen a handful of times. This chain connects TRBV2 to TRBJ2-7; TRBD1 agrees at 8 bases. CDR1 and CDR2 (germline): SNHLY, FYNNEI. The V segment lost 3 bases and the J segment 3 bases; nucleotides outside the gene matches: 1. The CDR3 loop spans 13 amino acids. CDR3 residues: CASSETGDYEQYF. The CDR3 DNA follows: TGTGCCAGCAGTGAGACAGGGGACTACGAGCAGTACTTC.

This chain joins TRBV19 and TRBJ1-2; 8 bases align to TRBD1. The CDR3 has 16 residues. Per germline, CDR1 LNHDA and CDR2 SQIVND (reference sequence). J was trimmed by 7 bases and V by 10 bases; bases with no gene match: 20. The CDR3 protein is CATRGQGGIKVRGYTF. Here the CDR3 DNA reads TGTGCCACCAGAGGACAGGGAGGTATTAAAGTGCGTGGCTACACCTTC.

The CDR3, as DNA: TGCGCCAGCAGCGATAAGACAGGGTCTTGGGAAAAACTGTTTTTT. It yields the protein CASSDKTGSWEKLFF. J is TRBJ1-4 and V is TRBV5-1; 7 bases fit TRBD1. CDR3 length equals 15 residues. CDR1 and CDR2 from the germline V gene are SGHRS and YFSETQ. Unmatched junction bases numbered 11, after V lost 4 bases and J lost 8 bases.

The chain is built from TRBV15 and TRBJ2-7; D is undetermined. The CDR3 has 15 amino acids. The germline V gene encodes CDR1 LNHNV and CDR2 YYDKDF (reference sequence). The V and J ends lost 3 bases and 2 bases respectively, with 14 bases between them. The CDR3 reads CATSSGPSPTYEQYF. DNA of the CDR3: TGTGCCACCAGCAGCGGTCCGTCTCCCACCTACGAGCAGTACTTC.

This chain links TRBV7-9 with TRBJ1-1; the match to TRBD1 covers 7 bases. Germline V gene sequence: CDR1 SEHNR, CDR2 FQNEAQ (reference sequence). The ends lost 1 base at V and 0 bases at J; junction bases unmatched: 2. CDR3 length equals 15 residues. The CDR3 bases are TGTGCCAGCAGCTTAGAGGGACAGCTGAACACTGAAGCTTTCTTT. Translating gives CASSLEGQLNTEAFF.

This clone was observed a few times. The V and J genes are TRBV4-1 and TRBJ2-7; TRBD1 aligns across 7 bases. Losses at the gene ends were 3 bases for V and 7 bases for J; bases not matched to a gene: 9. The length of the CDR3 is 14 residues. CDR1 MGHRA and CDR2 YSYEKL come from the germline V gene. As DNA, the CDR3 is TGCGCCAGCAGCCATGAAAACAGGGGCTGGGAGCAGTACTTC. It specifies CASSHENRGWEQYF.

This clone was seen a handful of times. This chain links TRBV4-1 with TRBJ2-7; TRBD2 might be the D (5 bases). Germline CDR1 reads MGHRA; CDR2 reads YSYEKL. V lost 0 bases and J 0 bases, leaving 9 bases between the germline ends. The CDR3 covers 15 residues. The CDR3 loop reads CASSQDDYSSYEQYF. CDR3 coding DNA: TGCGCCAGCAGCCAAGATGACTACAGCTCCTACGAGCAGTACTTC.

The chain uses TRBV19 and TRBJ2-7; TRBD1 aligns across 10 bases. Germline CDR1 is LNHDA and CDR2 is SQIVND (reference sequence). V lost 3 bases to trimming and J lost 4 bases; unmatched junction nucleotides: 3. The CDR3 has 14 residues. This CDR3 is CASSIGQGEYEQYF. The CDR3 nucleotides are TGTGCCAGTAGTATTGGACAGGGGGAATACGAGCAGTACTTC.

This clone was picked up a small number of times. V is TRBV27 and J is TRBJ2-7; a weak D match, TRBD2 (7 bases). From germline, CDR1 is MNHEY and CDR2 SMNVEV (reference sequence). The V end was cut by 8 bases, the J end by 5 bases, with 16 bases between. This CDR3 is built from 13 residues. The CDR3 reads CASGGPGGHEQYF. The CDR3 DNA reads as TGTGCCAGCGGGGGACCGGGGGGCCACGAGCAGTACTTC.

The chain joins TRBV9 to TRBJ2-1, with TRBD2 matching 10 bases. V shed 3 bases, J shed 6 bases, and the junction held 12 bases outside the gene matches. The CDR3 length is 17 residues. Per the germline V gene, CDR1 is SGDLS and CDR2 is YYNGEE. CDR3 amino acids: CASSARGLAGGFNEQFF. In DNA, the CDR3 is TGTGCCAGCAGCGCCCGGGGGTTAGCGGGAGGTTTCAATGAGCAGTTCTTC.